The 8 T cell receptor beta chains below all came from one sample that was sequenced in a study of graft-versus-host responses after intestinal transplantation. Their recognized antigens are unknown. Method: immunoSEQ multiplex PCR; TCRdb's copy keeps in-frame clones and lacks some. The data show approximately 89,000 clones, about 93% seen once. Sequencing used unstimulated CD8+ T cells sorted from spleen or lymph node cells, obtained before transplant. The receptors were gathered from a human donor who was the organ donor for an intestinal transplant.

This clone was observed a single time. The chain uses TRBV5-6 and TRBJ2-1, with D perhaps matching TRBD1 (5 bases). The CDR3 extends over 13 amino acids. Deletions cut 5 bases from V and 10 bases from J, with 16 bases between. CDR1 SGHDT and CDR2 YYEEEE come from the germline V gene. CDR3 loop: CASSSYRTPEQFF. For the CDR3, the DNA is TGTGCCAGCAGTTCGTACAGGACACCGGAGCAGTTCTTC.

The V and J genes are TRBV15 and TRBJ2-1, with a tentative D call TRBD2 (5 bases). Trimming removed 1 base at V and 9 bases at J, with 19 bases between. This CDR3 region has 16 residues. The V gene's germline CDR1 is LNHNV and CDR2 YYDKDF (reference sequence). CDR3 bases: TGTGCCACCAGCAGAGGCCGTCCTCGTGAGGGCCCTGAGCAGTTCTTC. Protein product: CATSRGRPREGPEQFF.

The V call is TRBV6-5, the J call TRBJ1-2, with D tentatively TRBD1 (5 bases). The CDR3 consists of 16 residues. The V and J ends lost 4 bases and 4 bases respectively, with 19 bases between them. Germline V gene lookup returns CDR1 MNHEY and CDR2 SVGAGI. The CDR3 here is CASSSPGGMYSYGYTF. As DNA, the CDR3 is TGTGCCAGCAGTTCCCCCGGGGGTATGTACTCCTATGGCTACACCTTC.

The rearrangement uses TRBV10-3 and TRBJ2-2; TRBD2 agrees at 11 bases. From germline, CDR1 is ENHRY and CDR2 SYGVKD. With V trimmed by 10 bases and J by 1 base, 14 bases remained unmatched. The CDR3 consists of 18 residues. The chain's CDR3 is CATKSTSGARLNTGELFF. The DNA of the CDR3 is TGTGCCACCAAATCGACTAGCGGGGCACGATTGAACACCGGGGAGCTGTTTTTT.

This sequence joins TRBV7-2 and TRBJ2-1; 9 positions match TRBD1. Germline loops: CDR1 SGHTA, CDR2 FQGNSA. This CDR3 has 15 residues. The V segment lost 1 base and the J segment 9 bases; nucleotides outside the gene matches: 7. CDR3 sequence: CASSLVGQGYGEQFF. The CDR3 DNA reads as TGTGCCAGCAGCTTAGTGGGACAGGGATATGGTGAGCAGTTCTTC.

The chain uses TRBV7-9 and TRBJ1-1; D call uncertain. With 3 bases removed from V and 7 bases from J, the gap between germline ends came to 6 bases. Germline V lookup: CDR1 SEHNR, CDR2 FQNEAQ (reference sequence). The CDR3 covers 11 residues. The CDR3 region is CASSFPGEAFF. The CDR3 bases are TGTGCCAGCAGCTTTCCAGGTGAAGCTTTCTTT.

The chain links TRBV27 to TRBJ2-3, with 7 bases that match TRBD2. The germline V gene encodes CDR1 MNHEY and CDR2 SMNVEV (reference sequence). The trim removed 7 bases at V and 6 bases at J, leaving 10 bases unmatched. This CDR3 contains 14 residues. The CDR3 sequence is CASTPGGGSDTQYF. CDR3 nucleotide sequence: TGTGCCAGCACCCCCGGGGGAGGGAGCGATACGCAGTATTTT.

This clone was picked up one time. The rearrangement joins TRBV6-5 to TRBJ2-7, with TRBD2 matching 11 bases. V was pared by 5 bases and J by 1 base, with 1 base of the junction left unmatched. This CDR3 has 14 residues. CDR1 and CDR2 (germline): MNHEY, SVGAGI. For the CDR3, the DNA is TGTGCCAGCAGTCCTAGCGGGGGGTCCTACGAGCAGTACTTC. It codes for CASSPSGGSYEQYF.